This entry features one TCR beta chain sequence. Participants were aged roughly 18 to 89 years, lived in under 30 US areas, and enrolled virtually. The data derive from a study of blood T cell repertoires in COVID-19. The assay was immunoSEQ multiplex PCR, and TCRdb's table has in-frame clones only and misses some. Of some 270,000 clones in the sample, about 82% were seen once. The CDR3 contains 13 residues. Per the germline V gene, CDR1 is MNHEY and CDR2 is SVGAGI. Between the trimmed V and J ends, which lost 10 bases and 3 bases, there was a span of 13 bases. The sequenced sample consisted of PBMCs or T cells enriched from blood (not recorded which). The receptor was isolated from a woman aged 45 to 65 with acute COVID-19. The chain links TRBV6-5 to TRBJ1-5, with D uncertain. The CDR3 region has the DNA TGTGCCACGAGGGATCCCCCCAATCAGCCCCAGCATTTT. This gives the protein CATRDPPNQPQHF.